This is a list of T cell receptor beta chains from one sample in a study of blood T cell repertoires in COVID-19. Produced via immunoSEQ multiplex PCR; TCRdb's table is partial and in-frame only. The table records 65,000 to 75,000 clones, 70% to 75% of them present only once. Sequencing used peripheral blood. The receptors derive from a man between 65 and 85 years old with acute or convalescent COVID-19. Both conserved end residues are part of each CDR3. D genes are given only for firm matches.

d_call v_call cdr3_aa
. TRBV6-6 CASSHRDTKTQYF
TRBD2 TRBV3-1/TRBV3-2 CASNPGGGQETQYF
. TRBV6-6 CASTSGDRTGPQHF
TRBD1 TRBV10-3 CASSGTGLIEAFF
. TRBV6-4 CASSDEEGYNEQFF
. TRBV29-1 CSFGTQPYNEQFF
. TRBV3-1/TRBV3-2 CASSQEGGESYGYTF
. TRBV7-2 CASSLGRVEQYF
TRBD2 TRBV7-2 CASSFLAGGTNIQYF
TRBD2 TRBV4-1 CASSHPLGTSGRLGNEQFF
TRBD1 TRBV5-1 CASSPKPGQSGETQYF
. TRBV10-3 CAISEPGETQYF
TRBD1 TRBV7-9 CASSLGQGPAFF
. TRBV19 CASTPWGPSSYNEQFF
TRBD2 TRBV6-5 CASSYDPTSGGNEQFF
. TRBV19 CASSSGNGGFGQPQHF
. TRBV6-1 CASSELASGRGELFF
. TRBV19 CASSVDSAGNTIYF
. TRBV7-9 CASSLTGHLNEKLFF
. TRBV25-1 CASSRSGGLVEKLFF
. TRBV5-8 CASIGDRYSNQPQHF
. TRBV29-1 CSVDSGKGYGYTF
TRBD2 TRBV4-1 CASSNRKREGQETQYF
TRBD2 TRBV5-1 CASSLASGDTDTQYF
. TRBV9 CASSVVTGAGDTQYF
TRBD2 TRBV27 CASSPLWGGGTDTQYF
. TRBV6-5 CASRQQGRETQYF
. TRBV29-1 CSVEDLRAPLYNEQFF
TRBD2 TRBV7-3 CASSPSGRQDTQYF
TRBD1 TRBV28 CASSTSSTGIYEQYF
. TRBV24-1 CATSDPARADTQYF
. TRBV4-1 CASSQDLGVDYGYTF